The 8 T cell receptor beta chains reported below all come from one sample, sequenced in a study of vaccination effects on CD4 cells after COVID-19 (dated 2022 in TCRdb). In the ViraFEST assay, PBMC were stimulated with viral peptide pools, and antigen-specific CD4+ T cell clonotypes were then identified by expansion using TCR sequencing. After around 10 days of culture, CD4+ T cells were isolated with the EasySep CD4+ T cell isolation kit. Negative nucleocapsid antibody results before and after vaccination confirmed that the healthy vaccine recipients had no prior SARS-CoV-2 infection. To prepare the library, the immunoSEQ multiplex PCR assay was applied. Sourced from immuneACCESS, this table was stored by TCRdb with only in-frame sequences that have V and J called. A share of the clones is absent; for the studies checked, an unresolved V gene accounts for under half, and the remainder has no known explanation. This sample is represented by some 41,000 clones; roughly four fifths of them were singletons. Together, the top ten hold 11% of the sample.

Their antigens are not known. Source: CD4+ T cells from PBMCs cultured with SARS-CoV-2 spike peptides, taken before COVID-19 vaccination. Explained via the paper, the cell subset or site label denotes: SARS-CoV-2 spike overlapping peptide pool stimulation. The receptors stem from a human donor who received a COVID-19 vaccine.

The chain links TRBV18 to TRBJ2-1; D is undetermined. The ends were cut back, 3 bases at V and 6 bases at J, with 9 bases in the middle. The CDR3 has 13 amino acids. Germline V CDR1 and CDR2: KGHSH, LQKENI. CDR3 DNA: TGTGCCAGCTCACCGGGCGAACGCAATGAGCAGTTCTTC. Residues: CASSPGERNEQFF.

The J gene is TRBJ2-3, the V gene TRBV4-1; D is unclear. CDR1 is MGHRA and CDR2 is YSYEKL in the germline V gene. This CDR3 spans 15 amino acids. V was clipped by 0 bases and J by 0 bases, with 7 bases between them. This CDR3 is CASSQDSTSTDTQYF. The CDR3 DNA follows: TGCGCCAGCAGCCAAGACAGCACTAGCACAGATACGCAGTATTTT.

The CDR3 DNA reads TGCGCCAGCAGCCGGACAGGGGGCTACTATGGCTACACCTTC. This sequence encodes CASSRTGGYYGYTF. The chain links TRBV5-1 to TRBJ1-2; TRBD1 matches at 11 bases. Losses at the gene ends were 4 bases for V and 3 bases for J; bases not matched to a gene: 2. Germline CDR1 reads SGHRS; CDR2 reads YFSETQ. There are 14 residues in the CDR3.

J is TRBJ1-1 and V is TRBV9; 7 bases are shared with TRBD1. The junction had 9 bases not matched to a gene; V was cut back by 3 bases and J by 7 bases. The CDR3 is 14 residues long. Germline lookup yields CDR1 SGDLS and CDR2 YYNGEE. The CDR3 region is CASSGSGGRVEAFF. The CDR3 DNA follows: TGTGCCAGCAGCGGCTCAGGGGGAAGGGTTGAAGCTTTCTTT. Full variable domain (missing parts from reference TRBV9 and TRBJ1-1): DSGVTQTPKHLITATGQRVTLRCSPRSGDLSVYWYQQSLDQGLQFLIQYYNGEERAKGNILERFSAQQFPDLHSELNLSSLELGDSALYFCASSGSGGRVEAFFGQGTRLTVV.

This chain links TRBV13 with TRBJ2-3; D gene uncertain. Trimming removed 5 bases from V and 7 bases from J, with 16 bases in between. Per germline, CDR1 PRHDT and CDR2 FYEKMQ (reference sequence). This CDR3 is built from 14 residues. The CDR3 reads CASSKRRVGNTQYF. The DNA for the CDR3 is TGTGCCAGCAGCAAACGTAGGGTTGGGAATACGCAGTATTTT.

This clone is a singleton in its sample. J is TRBJ2-2 and V is TRBV5-1, with unresolved D. This CDR3 spans 16 amino acids. The V gene's germline CDR1 is SGHRS and CDR2 YFSETQ. With 1 base removed from V and 0 bases from J, the gap between germline ends came to 10 bases. CDR3 DNA sequence: TGCGCCAGCAGCTTGCCCAGTACTGCGAACACCGGGGAGCTGTTTTTT. It is translated as CASSLPSTANTGELFF. The entire variable domain, with the rest obtained from reference TRBV5-1 and TRBJ2-2, is as follows: KAGVTQTPRYLIKTRGQQVTLSCSPISGHRSVSWYQQTPGQGLQFLFEYFSETQRNKGNFPGRFSGRQFSNSRSEMNVSTLELGDSALYLCASSLPSTANTGELFFGEGSRLTVL.

This chain connects TRBV27 to TRBJ1-4; D not certain. The CDR3 totals 14 residues. CDR1 and CDR2 (germline): MNHEY, SMNVEV (reference sequence). Trimming took off 2 bases at V and 4 bases at J, with 8 bases between the two ends. Here the CDR3 reads CASSLTRINEKLFF. The CDR3 nucleotides are TGTGCCAGCAGTTTAACCAGGATTAATGAAAAACTGTTTTTT.

The chain joins TRBV28 to TRBJ2-5; D might be TRBD1 (5 bases). Germline V gene sequence: CDR1 MDHEN, CDR2 SYDVKM. The CDR3 is 16 residues long. V lost 5 bases and J 3 bases, leaving 19 bases between the germline ends. CDR3 in amino acids: CASSNSGYLFEETQYF. The CDR3 coding sequence is TGTGCCAGCAGTAACTCAGGGTACCTTTTTGAAGAGACCCAGTACTTC.